The entry below gives a single T cell receptor beta chain sequence along with its context. Amplified TCR beta CDR3 regions came from RNA transcripts. The HTBI primer set served for first-round RT-PCR of the TCR CDR3. TCRdb fed the multiplex PCR reads into MiXCR, producing one record per CDR3 protein. The sample contains over 700,000 distinct CDR3 sequences, about 38% of which appear only once. This sample was included in a study of T cells in Graves' hyperthyroidism and ophthalmopathy. The CDR3 contains 11 residues. Trimming left V 8 bases short and J 3 bases short, with 11 bases between. Germline assignment: CDR1 SQVTM and CDR2 ANQGSEA.

The source is a man younger than 35 with Graves' hyperthyroidism. The chain joins TRBV29-1 to TRBJ2-7; D is undetermined. The specimen was blood. DNA for the CDR3: TGCAGCTCCACTGGGATCTACGAGCAGTACTTC. Residues: CSSTGIYEQYF.